Listed below are T cell receptor beta chains from one sample, sequenced in a study of cytomegalovirus exposure and HLA in healthy donors. Some clones are missing from TCRdb's copy, which holds only in-frame ones; the method was immunoSEQ multiplex PCR. The data show roughly 100,000 clones, roughly 80% seen once. The sequenced material came from PBMCs. The receptors here all came from a male donor in good health and CMV-seropositive. CDR3s include the opening cysteine and the closing phenylalanine or tryptophan. The D gene is left open where the match is weak. Some rows have no size entry. The others give once, few or many, or a class for an expanded clone.

J gene: TRBJ2-7
D gene: NA
clone size: NA
V gene: TRBV28
CDR3 DNA: TGTGCCAGCAGTTCCCCTCGAGTAGCGTACGAGCAGTACTTC
CDR3 protein: CASSSPRVAYEQYF

J gene: TRBJ2-1
D gene: TRBD2
clone size: NA
V gene: TRBV5-6
CDR3 DNA: TGTGCCAGCAGCTCCATGGGACTAGCGGGAGAGCAGTTCTTC
CDR3 protein: CASSSMGLAGEQFF

J gene: TRBJ2-7
D gene: NA
clone size: NA
V gene: TRBV10-3
CDR3 DNA: TGTGCCATCAGAGGTAGGGACTACGAGCAGTACTTC
CDR3 protein: CAIRGRDYEQYF

J gene: TRBJ1-1
D gene: TRBD1
clone size: NA
V gene: TRBV5-6
CDR3 DNA: TGTGCCAGCAGTTCCAGGGGGCGAGGAAACACTGAAGCTTTCTTT
CDR3 protein: CASSSRGRGNTEAFF

J gene: TRBJ1-2
D gene: TRBD1
clone size: once
V gene: TRBV6-5
CDR3 DNA: TGTGCCAGCAGTGACAGGGGCTATGGCTACACCTTC
CDR3 protein: CASSDRGYGYTF

J gene: TRBJ2-7
D gene: NA
clone size: NA
V gene: TRBV10-3
CDR3 DNA: TGTGCCATTTCAGGGGAACAGGGGAGGATCGAGCAGTACTTC
CDR3 protein: CAISGEQGRIEQYF

J gene: TRBJ2-5
D gene: TRBD1
clone size: NA
V gene: TRBV2
CDR3 DNA: TGTGCCAGCAAGGACAGGGGAGAGACCCAGTACTTC
CDR3 protein: CASKDRGETQYF

J gene: TRBJ2-7
D gene: TRBD2
clone size: NA
V gene: TRBV4-3
CDR3 DNA: TGCGCCAGCAGCCCCGGACTAGCGGGTCCCTACGAGCAGTACTTC
CDR3 protein: CASSPGLAGPYEQYF

J gene: TRBJ1-1
D gene: NA
clone size: NA
V gene: TRBV13
CDR3 DNA: TGTGCCAGCAGCTGGCGGGCTGAAGCTTTCTTT
CDR3 protein: CASSWRAEAFF

J gene: TRBJ2-5
D gene: NA
clone size: NA
V gene: TRBV4-3
CDR3 DNA: TGCGCCAGCAGCCAAGAAGCTAGTGAGGGGAGGGAGACCCAGTACTTC
CDR3 protein: CASSQEASEGRETQYF

J gene: TRBJ2-7
D gene: TRBD2
clone size: NA
V gene: TRBV6-5
CDR3 DNA: TGTGCCAGCAGTTACTCGCTAGCGGGAGAGCAGTACTTC
CDR3 protein: CASSYSLAGEQYF

J gene: TRBJ2-5
D gene: NA
clone size: NA
V gene: TRBV7-2
CDR3 DNA: TGTGCCAGCAGCCCCAGAGCGGTGGGCCAAGAGACCCAGTACTTC
CDR3 protein: CASSPRAVGQETQYF

J gene: TRBJ2-7
D gene: TRBD1
clone size: NA
V gene: TRBV28
CDR3 DNA: TGTGCCAGCCTACCGGGACAGATTACGGGAGAGCAGTACTTC
CDR3 protein: CASLPGQITGEQYF

J gene: TRBJ2-1
D gene: NA
clone size: NA
V gene: TRBV7-2
CDR3 DNA: TGTGCCAGCAGCTTAGGTCAGGTAAGTTCCTACAATGAGCAGTTCTTC
CDR3 protein: CASSLGQVSSYNEQFF

J gene: TRBJ2-1
D gene: TRBD2
clone size: NA
V gene: TRBV7-9
CDR3 DNA: TGTGCATGCGGGAGCTCCTACAATGAGCAGTTCTTC
CDR3 protein: CACGSSYNEQFF

J gene: TRBJ2-2
D gene: NA
clone size: NA
V gene: TRBV23-1
CDR3 DNA: TGCGCCAGTCCGGAGCGGCCCCTAGGGACCGGGGAGCTGTTTTTT
CDR3 protein: CASPERPLGTGELFF

J gene: TRBJ2-5
D gene: NA
clone size: NA
V gene: TRBV15
CDR3 DNA: TGTGCCACCAGCAGAGGACTCCTGGGTGGGACCCAGTACTTC
CDR3 protein: CATSRGLLGGTQYF

J gene: TRBJ1-1
D gene: NA
clone size: NA
V gene: TRBV9
CDR3 DNA: TGTGCCAGCAGCGTAGAAGCAGGGCAGTACACTGAAGCTTTCTTT
CDR3 protein: CASSVEAGQYTEAFF

J gene: TRBJ2-1
D gene: TRBD2
clone size: once
V gene: TRBV2
CDR3 DNA: TGTGCCAGCAGTGAAACCGGGACTAAGTACAATGAGCAGTTCTTC
CDR3 protein: CASSETGTKYNEQFF

J gene: TRBJ2-5
D gene: TRBD2
clone size: NA
V gene: TRBV5-1
CDR3 DNA: TGCGCCAGCAGCTTGGTCGGACTAGCGGGAGGCGAGACCCAGTACTTC
CDR3 protein: CASSLVGLAGGETQYF

J gene: TRBJ1-4
D gene: NA
clone size: NA
V gene: TRBV27
CDR3 DNA: TGTGCCAGCAGTTCGGCTGGGGGGACTAATGAGAAACTGTTTTTT
CDR3 protein: CASSSAGGTNEKLFF

J gene: TRBJ1-1
D gene: NA
clone size: once
V gene: TRBV9
CDR3 DNA: TGTGCCAGCAGCTCCCAGGGTGGGCCTGAAGCTTTCTTT
CDR3 protein: CASSSQGGPEAFF

J gene: TRBJ2-3
D gene: TRBD2
clone size: NA
V gene: TRBV11-3
CDR3 DNA: TGTGCCAGCAGCTTAGGGCTAGCGGGAGAATCAGATACGCAGTATTTT
CDR3 protein: CASSLGLAGESDTQYF

J gene: TRBJ1-5
D gene: NA
clone size: NA
V gene: TRBV28
CDR3 DNA: TGTGCCAGCAGTTCCAACGGGGTAATAGGCAATCAGCCCCAGCATTTT
CDR3 protein: CASSSNGVIGNQPQHF

J gene: TRBJ2-3
D gene: NA
clone size: NA
V gene: TRBV7-6
CDR3 DNA: TGTGCCAGCAGCTTAGAACACCCCCGCGGTGGAGGCGATACGCAGTATTTT
CDR3 protein: CASSLEHPRGGGDTQYF

J gene: TRBJ2-1
D gene: NA
clone size: NA
V gene: TRBV4-2
CDR3 DNA: TGTGCCAGCAGCCGGAAGGACTCCTTCAATGAGCAGTTCTTC
CDR3 protein: CASSRKDSFNEQFF

J gene: TRBJ1-4
D gene: TRBD1
clone size: few
V gene: TRBV28
CDR3 DNA: TGTGCCAGCAGCTCGGACAGGCGAGCAACTAATGAAAAACTGTTTTTT
CDR3 protein: CASSSDRRATNEKLFF

J gene: TRBJ2-5
D gene: NA
clone size: NA
V gene: TRBV4-3
CDR3 DNA: TGCGCCAGCAGCCATAGTCGTGCAGAGGGAGAGACCCAGTACTTC
CDR3 protein: CASSHSRAEGETQYF

J gene: TRBJ2-7
D gene: TRBD2
clone size: NA
V gene: TRBV28
CDR3 DNA: TGTGCCAGCAGTCCCTCCTCCACGGGGGGGACTAGCGGGAACTACGAGCAGTACTTC
CDR3 protein: CASSPSSTGGTSGNYEQYF

J gene: TRBJ1-5
D gene: TRBD1
clone size: once
V gene: TRBV19
CDR3 DNA: TGTGCCAGTAGTAGAACCGGGACAGGGCTCAATCAGCCCCAGCATTTT
CDR3 protein: CASSRTGTGLNQPQHF

J gene: TRBJ2-5
D gene: NA
clone size: NA
V gene: TRBV29-1
CDR3 DNA: TGCAGCGTTGAAGTTCGGTCCCAAGAGACCCAGTACTTC
CDR3 protein: CSVEVRSQETQYF

J gene: TRBJ2-7
D gene: TRBD2
clone size: NA
V gene: TRBV7-2
CDR3 DNA: TGTGCCAGCAGCTTAGACGGCGGGAGGGCCGGGTACGAGCAGTACTTC
CDR3 protein: CASSLDGGRAGYEQYF

J gene: TRBJ2-7
D gene: TRBD2
clone size: once
V gene: TRBV5-1
CDR3 DNA: TGCGCCGGCAGAGGACTAGCGGGTTACGAGCAGTACTTC
CDR3 protein: CAGRGLAGYEQYF

J gene: TRBJ2-5
D gene: NA
clone size: once
V gene: TRBV19
CDR3 DNA: TGTGCCACCGGCCGGACAGGAGGGTACCAAGAGACCCAGTACTTC
CDR3 protein: CATGRTGGYQETQYF

J gene: TRBJ2-2
D gene: TRBD2
clone size: NA
V gene: TRBV7-9
CDR3 DNA: TGTGCCAGCAGCTTGGGACTAGCGGGAGGCACCGGGGAGCTGTTTTTT
CDR3 protein: CASSLGLAGGTGELFF

J gene: TRBJ2-2
D gene: TRBD1
clone size: NA
V gene: TRBV2
CDR3 DNA: TGTGCCAGCAGGGACAGGGGGTTTAACACCGGGGAGCTGTTTTTT
CDR3 protein: CASRDRGFNTGELFF